The entry that follows covers one T cell receptor beta chain sequence. Its target is not known. The CDR3 extends over 15 amino acids. Trimming stripped 3 bases from V and 10 bases from J, with 20 bases between. Germline V CDR1 and CDR2: SGHNT, YENEEA. This sample was included in a study of PD-1 blockade in classical Hodgkin lymphoma. About the study: Patients got intravenous nivolumab 3 mg/kg every 2 weeks. Study observations and caveats: Newly diagnosed patients had baseline TCR diversity that was reportedly lower than that of healthy donors.

Clones were read by immunoSEQ multiplex PCR, and TCRdb kept only the in-frame ones, dropping some. The sample shows about 20,000 clones, over 75% of them seen only once. Time point meaning: cycle 4 day 1 (C4D1), after more than five weeks of nivolumab. Following autologous stem cell transplantation, relapse occurred in every patient, and exposure to brentuximab vedotin varied. Specimen: peripheral blood mononuclear cells (PBMCs), collected before the fourth cycle of nivolumab. The chain recombines TRBV11-3 with TRBJ2-3, with D possibly being TRBD1 or TRBD2 (5 bases each). The receptor's source is a human donor with classical Hodgkin lymphoma. The CDR3 DNA sequence: TGTGCCAGCAGCTTTCTCGGGACCCGGGGCCCATCGCAGTATTTT. Its translation: CASSFLGTRGPSQYF.